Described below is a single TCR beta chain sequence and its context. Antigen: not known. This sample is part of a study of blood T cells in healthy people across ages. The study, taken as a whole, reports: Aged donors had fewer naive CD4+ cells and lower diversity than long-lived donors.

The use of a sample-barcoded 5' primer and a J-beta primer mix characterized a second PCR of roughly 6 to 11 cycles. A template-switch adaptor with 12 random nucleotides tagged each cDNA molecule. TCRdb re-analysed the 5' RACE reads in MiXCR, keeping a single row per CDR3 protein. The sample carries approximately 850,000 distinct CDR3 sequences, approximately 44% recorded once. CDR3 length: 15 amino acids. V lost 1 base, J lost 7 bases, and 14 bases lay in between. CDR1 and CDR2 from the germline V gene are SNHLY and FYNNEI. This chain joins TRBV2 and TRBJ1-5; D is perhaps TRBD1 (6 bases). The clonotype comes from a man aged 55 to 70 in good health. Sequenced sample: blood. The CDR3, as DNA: TGTGCCAGCAGTGAAGTAGGGGGGAGATACCAGCCCCAGCATTTT. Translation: CASSEVGGRYQPQHF.